This entry lists 18 T cell receptor beta chains sequenced from one sample in a study of blood T cell repertoires in COVID-19. Method: immunoSEQ multiplex PCR; TCRdb's copy keeps in-frame clones and lacks some. The sample lists 200,000 or so clones, around 89% seen once, with more than 3% in the top ten. Sequencing was carried out using PBMCs or T cells enriched from blood (not recorded which). The source is a woman under 30 in a cohort exposed to, infected with or recovered from COVID-19 (not recorded which).

The gene calls are TRBV7-2 and TRBJ2-3, with D unclear. Germline CDR1 reads SGHTA; CDR2 reads FQGNSA. This CDR3 comprises 14 residues. V lost 5 bases to trimming and J lost 1 base, with 10 bases between them. The CDR3 here is CASSPRSRTDTQYF. In DNA form, the CDR3 reads TGTGCCAGCAGCCCCCGGAGCCGCACAGATACGCAGTATTTT. Variable domain in full (rest from reference TRBV7-2 and TRBJ2-3): GAGVSQSPSNKVTEKGKDVELRCDPISGHTALYWYRQSLGQGLEFLIYFQGNSAPDKSGLPSDRFSAERTGGSVSTLTIQRTQQEDSAVYLCASSPRSRTDTQYFGPGTRLTVL.

This rearrangement joins TRBV12-5 to TRBJ1-5; 8 nucleotides align to TRBD1. The CDR3 extends over 15 amino acids. The V segment lost 7 bases and the J segment 1 base; nucleotides outside the gene matches: 6. Germline CDR1 LGHNT, CDR2 FRNRAP. CDR3 protein: CASEYGQGSNQPQHF. The CDR3, as DNA: TGTGCTAGTGAATATGGACAGGGAAGCAATCAGCCCCAGCATTTT. The whole variable domain, remainder taken from reference TRBV12-5 and TRBJ1-5, is DARVTQTPRHKVTEMGQEVTMRCQPILGHNTVFWYRQTMMQGLELLAYFRNRAPLDDSGMPKDRFSAEMPDATLATLKIQPSEPRDSAVYFCASEYGQGSNQPQHFGDGTRLSIL.

The chain couples TRBV2 to TRBJ2-5; possibly TRBD1 for D (7 bases). The CDR3 consists of 15 residues. Between the trimmed V and J ends, which lost 4 bases and 3 bases, there was a span of 15 bases. The germline V gene encodes CDR1 SNHLY and CDR2 FYNNEI. The chain's CDR3 is CASSGPGGPEETQYF. The CDR3 bases are TGTGCCAGCAGTGGCCCAGGGGGGCCGGAAGAGACCCAGTACTTC.

This clone was counted only a few times. The chain combines TRBV23-1 with TRBJ2-7; 7 nucleotides line up with TRBD1. TRBV23-1 is filed as an ORF, its function uncertain. The trim removed 4 bases at V and 4 bases at J, leaving 7 bases unmatched. CDR3 size: 14 residues. The CDR3 reads CASSPRGRTYEQYF. The CDR3 DNA reads TGCGCCAGCAGTCCAAGGGGGCGGACTTACGAGCAGTACTTC.

The rearrangement uses TRBV18 and TRBJ1-1, with 7 positions matching TRBD1. CDR3 length equals 15 residues. The junction had 6 bases not matched to a gene; V was cut back by 4 bases and J by 1 base. The V gene's germline CDR1 is KGHSH and CDR2 LQKENI. In nucleotides, the CDR3 is TGTGCCAGCTCACTGGCCGGGACAGCGAACACTGAAGCTTTCTTT. It yields the protein CASSLAGTANTEAFF.

The chain couples TRBV11-3 to TRBJ2-1, with D possibly TRBD1 on 6 matching bases. The CDR3 covers 16 residues. With 6 bases removed from V and 0 bases from J, the gap between germline ends came to 15 bases. Per germline, CDR1 SGHNT and CDR2 YENEEA. CDR3 in amino acids: CASSLGGAGSYNEQFF. CDR3 bases: TGTGCCAGCAGTCTAGGGGGAGCCGGCTCCTACAATGAGCAGTTCTTC.

The gene calls are TRBV7-2 and TRBJ1-3; TRBD1 matches 9 bases. Germline assignment: CDR1 SGHTA and CDR2 FQGNSA. This CDR3 region has 17 residues. V trimming: 2 bases; J trimming: 3 bases; junction bases outside the gene matches: 8. DNA for the CDR3: TGTGCCAGCAGCTTACACCCGGGACAGGGAGGTGGAAACACCATATATTTT. Translating gives CASSLHPGQGGGNTIYF.

This rearrangement joins TRBV3-1 (or the pseudogene TRBV3-2) to TRBJ1-4; 7 bases agree with TRBD1. V trimming: 6 bases; J trimming: 4 bases; junction bases outside the gene matches: 5. The CDR3 covers 14 residues. CDR1 is LGHDT and CDR2 is YNNKEL in the germline V gene (reference sequence). Here the CDR3 reads CASSSRGLNEKLFF. In nucleotides, the CDR3 is TGTGCCAGCAGTTCGAGGGGGCTTAATGAAAAACTGTTTTTT.

The rearrangement joins TRBV18 to TRBJ2-5; D is perhaps TRBD1 (6 bases). The V gene's germline CDR1 is KGHSH and CDR2 LQKENI. The CDR3 has 16 amino acids. The V and J ends lost 2 bases and 1 base respectively, with 14 bases between them. The CDR3 nucleotides are TGTGCCAGCTCACCAAGGGACAACGGACTCCAAGAGACCCAGTACTTC. It yields the protein CASSPRDNGLQETQYF.

V usage is TRBV15 and J usage is TRBJ2-1; a weak D match, TRBD1 (6 bases). V was pared by 1 base and J by 0 bases, with 10 bases between. This CDR3 is built from 16 residues. The germline V gene has CDR1 LNHNV and CDR2 YYDKDF (reference sequence). CDR3 amino acids: CATSRGRDISYNEQFF. CDR3 coding DNA: TGTGCCACCAGCAGAGGAAGGGACATCTCCTACAATGAGCAGTTCTTC.

The chain carries TRBV14 and TRBJ2-1; maybe TRBD2 (6 bases). Germline CDR1 reads SGHDN; CDR2 reads FVKESK. This CDR3 has 15 residues. V gave up 0 bases and J gave up 7 bases, with 13 bases separating them. The CDR3 loop is CASSQDWGGGNEQFF. The DNA of the CDR3 is TGTGCCAGCAGCCAAGATTGGGGAGGAGGGAATGAGCAGTTCTTC.

The genes are TRBV3-1 (or the pseudogene TRBV3-2) and TRBJ1-3, with no clear D. The CDR3 has 14 amino acids. Trimming removed 3 bases at V and 1 base at J, with 7 bases between. Looked up from germline, CDR1 is LGHDT and CDR2 is YNNKEL (reference sequence). For the CDR3, the DNA is TGTGCCAGCAGCCAGACATTTTCTGGAAACACCATATATTTT. Translating it yields CASSQTFSGNTIYF.

The V call is TRBV5-1, the J call TRBJ2-1, with 8 bases aligning to TRBD1. The CDR3 totals 13 residues. Germline V gene lookup returns CDR1 SGHRS and CDR2 YFSETQ. J gave up 6 bases and V 6 bases, and 5 bases lay outside the gene matches. The CDR3 bases are TGCGCCAGCACCCAGACAGGGGTCAATGAGCAGTTCTTC. This gives the protein CASTQTGVNEQFF.

The gene calls are TRBV28 and TRBJ1-1; perhaps TRBD1 as D (5 bases). In germline, CDR1 is MDHEN, CDR2 SYDVKM. CDR3 size: 15 residues. Between the trimmed V and J ends, which lost 4 bases and 11 bases, there was a span of 23 bases. The CDR3 DNA reads TGTGCCAGCAGTTCCTCGGGGGTAAGAGGAGCTAAGGCTTTCTTT. The encoded protein is CASSSSGVRGAKAFF.

This chain uses TRBV7-8 with TRBJ1-5; D may be TRBD1 (5 bases). Germline CDR1 is SGHVS and CDR2 is FQNEAQ. V lost 5 bases and J lost 7, with 24 bases in between. The CDR3 contains 17 residues. CDR3 nucleotide sequence: TGTGCCAGCAGCCCCAAACTCCTGCCGGGGGGAGGACAGCCCCAGCATTTT. It codes for CASSPKLLPGGGQPQHF.

The chain joins TRBV6-5 to TRBJ1-1; 8 positions agree with TRBD1. The germline gives CDR1 MNHEY, CDR2 SVGAGI. Trimming removed 1 base from V and 0 bases from J; junction bases left unmatched: 1. The CDR3 covers 15 residues. In nucleotides, the CDR3 is TGTGCCAGCAGTTACTGGGGACAGGTGAACACTGAAGCTTTCTTT. It translates to CASSYWGQVNTEAFF.

This chain uses TRBV6-5 with TRBJ1-5, with 7 bases identical to TRBD1. The CDR3 spans 13 residues. V lost 2 bases and J lost 8; bases outside the gene matches: 3. In germline, CDR1 is MNHEY, CDR2 SVGAGI. In DNA form, the CDR3 reads TGTGCCAGCAGTTACCGAGACAGGGAGCCCCAGCATTTT. It is translated as CASSYRDREPQHF.

The V gene is TRBV28, the J gene TRBJ2-7, with D hard to call. Between the trimmed V and J ends, which lost 4 bases and 7 bases, there was a span of 14 bases. Germline V gene data show CDR1 as MDHEN and CDR2 as SYDVKM. This CDR3 is built from 13 residues. The CDR3 reads CASSSLMVREQYF. The CDR3 DNA sequence: TGTGCCAGCAGTTCACTAATGGTGCGGGAGCAGTACTTC. The variable domain in full, completed from reference TRBV28 and TRBJ2-7, reads DVKVTQSSRYLVKRTGEKVFLECVQDMDHENMFWYRQDPGLGLRLIYFSYDVKMKEKGDIPEGYSVSREKKERFSLILESASTNQTSMYLCASSSLMVREQYFGPGTRLTVT.